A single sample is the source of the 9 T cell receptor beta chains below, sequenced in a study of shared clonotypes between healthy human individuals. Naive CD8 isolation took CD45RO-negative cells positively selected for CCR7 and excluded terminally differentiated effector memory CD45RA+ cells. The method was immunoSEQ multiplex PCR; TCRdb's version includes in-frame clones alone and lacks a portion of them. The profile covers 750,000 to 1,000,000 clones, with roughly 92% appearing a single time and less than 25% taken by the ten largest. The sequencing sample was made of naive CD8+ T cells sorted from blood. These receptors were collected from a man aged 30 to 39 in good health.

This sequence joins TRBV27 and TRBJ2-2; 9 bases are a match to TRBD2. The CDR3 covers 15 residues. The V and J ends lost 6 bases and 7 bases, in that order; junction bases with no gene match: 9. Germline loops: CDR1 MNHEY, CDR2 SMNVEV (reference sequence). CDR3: CASSPAGGRIGELFF. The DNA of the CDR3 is TGTGCCAGCAGCCCAGCGGGGGGCCGAATCGGGGAGCTGTTTTTT.

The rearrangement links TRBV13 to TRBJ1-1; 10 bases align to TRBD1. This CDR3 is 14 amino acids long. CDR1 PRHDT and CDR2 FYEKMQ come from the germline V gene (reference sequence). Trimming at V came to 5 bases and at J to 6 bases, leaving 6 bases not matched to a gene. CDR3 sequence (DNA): TGTGCCAGCAGCCTGGGACAGGGGATCCCTGAAGCTTTCTTT. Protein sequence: CASSLGQGIPEAFF.

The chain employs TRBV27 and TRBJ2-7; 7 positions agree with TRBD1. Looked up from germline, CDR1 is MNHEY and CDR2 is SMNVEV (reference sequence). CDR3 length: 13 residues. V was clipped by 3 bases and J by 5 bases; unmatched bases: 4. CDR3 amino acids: CASSLGQWDEQYF. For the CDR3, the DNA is TGTGCCAGCAGTTTGGGACAGTGGGACGAGCAGTACTTC.

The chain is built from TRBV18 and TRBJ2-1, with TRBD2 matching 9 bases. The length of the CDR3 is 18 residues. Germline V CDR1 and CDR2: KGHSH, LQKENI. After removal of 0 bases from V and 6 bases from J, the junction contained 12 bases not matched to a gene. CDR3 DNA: TGTGCCAGCTCACCACCTAAGGGTGTCGGGACTAGCATCAATGAGCAGTTCTTC. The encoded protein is CASSPPKGVGTSINEQFF.

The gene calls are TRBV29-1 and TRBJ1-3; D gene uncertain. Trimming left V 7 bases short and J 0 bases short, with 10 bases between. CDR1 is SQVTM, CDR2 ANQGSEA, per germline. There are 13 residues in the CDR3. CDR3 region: CSALSYSGNTIYF. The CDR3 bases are TGCAGCGCTCTCTCTTACTCTGGAAACACCATATATTTT.

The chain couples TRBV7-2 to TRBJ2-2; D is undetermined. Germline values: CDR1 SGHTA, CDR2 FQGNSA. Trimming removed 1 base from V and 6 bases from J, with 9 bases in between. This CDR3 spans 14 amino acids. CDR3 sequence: CASSLGVASGELFF. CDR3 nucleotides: TGTGCCAGCAGCTTAGGGGTAGCCTCCGGGGAGCTGTTTTTT.

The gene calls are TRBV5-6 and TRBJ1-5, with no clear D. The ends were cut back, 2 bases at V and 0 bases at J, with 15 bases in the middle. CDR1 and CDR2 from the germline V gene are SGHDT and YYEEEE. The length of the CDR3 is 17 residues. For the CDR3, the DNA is TGTGCCAGCAGCTTTGGGTGGACGAGGAATAGCAATCAGCCCCAGCATTTT. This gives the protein CASSFGWTRNSNQPQHF. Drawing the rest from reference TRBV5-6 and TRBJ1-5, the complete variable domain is DAGVTQSPTHLIKTRGQQVTLRCSPKSGHDTVSWYQQALGQGPQFIFQYYEEEERQRGNFPDRFSGHQFPNYSSELNVNALLLGDSALYLCASSFGWTRNSNQPQHFGDGTRLSIL.

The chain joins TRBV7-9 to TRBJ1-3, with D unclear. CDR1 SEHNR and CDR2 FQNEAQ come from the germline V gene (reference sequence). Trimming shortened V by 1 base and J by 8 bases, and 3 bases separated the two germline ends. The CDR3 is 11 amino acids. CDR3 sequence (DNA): TGTGCCAGCAGCTTAGATCACACCATATATTTT. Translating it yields CASSLDHTIYF. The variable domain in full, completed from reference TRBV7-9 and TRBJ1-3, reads DTGVSQNPRHKITKRGQNVTFRCDPISEHNRLYWYRQTLGQGPEFLTYFQNEAQLEKSRLLSDRFSAERPKGSFSTLEIQRTEQGDSAMYLCASSLDHTIYFGEGSWLTVV.

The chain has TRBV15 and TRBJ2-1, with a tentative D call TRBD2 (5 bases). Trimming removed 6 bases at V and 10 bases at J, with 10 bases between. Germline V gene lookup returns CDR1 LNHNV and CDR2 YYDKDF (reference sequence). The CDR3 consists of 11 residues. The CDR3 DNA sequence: TGTGCCACCAGAAATGAGCGGGAGCAGTTCTTC. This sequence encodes CATRNEREQFF.